This T cell receptor (beta chain) came from a study of blood T cell repertoires in COVID-19. Overall study context: Material from acute and convalescent COVID-19 was sourced from the United States, Italy and Spain. PBMCs, B-cell-depleted T cells, or T cells provided the cDNA or gDNA that made up the material.

As originally analysed: Counts of nucleated cells, estimated from reference gene primer amplification, were obtained. Sequencing was performed with immunoSEQ multiplex PCR; in TCRdb, only in-frame clones are kept and a portion is missing. V, J and clone size reflect that table, while D and trimming were determined from the DNA. The sample carries around 72,000 clones, 87% recorded once. The CDR3 is 15 amino acids. The germline CDR1 and CDR2 sequences are SNHLY and FYNNEI. Unmatched junction bases numbered 2, after V lost 3 bases and J lost 5 bases. This chain uses TRBV2 with TRBJ2-5, with TRBD2 matching over 14 bases. This clonotype was sampled from a woman between 45 and 65 years old with acute or convalescent COVID-19. Sequenced: peripheral blood. CDR3 protein: CASSEGLAGAETQYF. For the CDR3, the DNA is TGTGCCAGCAGTGAGGGACTAGCGGGGGCCGAGACCCAGTACTTC.